This T cell receptor beta chain was sequenced during a study of blood T cell repertoires in COVID-19. Study-level information: Donors in the United States, Italy and Spain gave samples during acute or convalescent COVID-19. T cells, B-cell-depleted T cells, or PBMCs provided the cDNA or gDNA that served as material.

The V and J ends lost 1 base and 3 bases respectively, with 9 bases between them. The CDR3 length is 14 residues. Germline loops: CDR1 LNHDA, CDR2 SQIVND (reference sequence). In the original workflow: Nucleated cell number was recorded as an estimate derived from reference gene primer amplification. Sequencing used immunoSEQ multiplex PCR; TCRdb keeps in-frame clones, though not all of them. D and trimming come from the DNA, and the V and J calls and clone size come from that table. This sample has fewer than 300,000 clones; less than 90% occur once, and the top ten carry 4%. This TCR derives from a man between 60 and 75 years old who had recovered from COVID-19. The genes are TRBV19 and TRBJ1-2, with TRBD1 as a possible D gene (6 bases). Sequenced sample: peripheral blood. This chain's CDR3 is CASSIGRGDYGYTF. The CDR3 DNA is TGTGCCAGTAGTATAGGCAGGGGAGACTATGGCTACACCTTC.